This entry lists 24 T cell receptor beta chains sequenced from one sample in a study of Ad26.COV2.S vaccination and SARS-CoV-2 variants. The method was immunoSEQ multiplex PCR; TCRdb's version includes in-frame clones alone and lacks a portion of them. The data contain more than 150,000 clones, around 88% of them singletons. The source was peripheral blood, collected after recovery from COVID-19. These TCRs come from a human donor who had recovered from COVID-19.

J is TRBJ2-2 and V is TRBV6-5; D remains ambiguous. CDR3 length equals 14 residues. Trimming pared 7 bases from V and 0 bases from J, leaving 9 bases between. Germline V lookup: CDR1 MNHEY, CDR2 SVGAGI. CDR3 region: CASKQLSNTGELFF. In DNA, the CDR3 is TGTGCCAGCAAACAGTTATCGAACACCGGGGAGCTGTTTTTT.

V and J are TRBV2 and TRBJ1-4; 7 nucleotides line up with TRBD1. CDR3 length: 15 residues. Looked up from germline, CDR1 is SNHLY and CDR2 is FYNNEI. The V segment lost 7 bases and the J segment 4 bases; nucleotides outside the gene matches: 9. The CDR3: CASTPWGQINEKLFF. Written as DNA, the CDR3 is TGTGCCAGCACCCCCTGGGGACAGATTAATGAAAAACTGTTTTTT. Combining the CDR3 with reference TRBV2 and TRBJ1-4 gives the whole variable domain EPEVTQTPSHQVTQMGQEVILRCVPISNHLYFYWYRQILGQKVEFLVSFYNNEISEKSEIFDDQFSVERPDGSNFTLKIRSTKLEDSAMYFCASTPWGQINEKLFFGSGTQLSVL.

This clone has just one count. The J gene is TRBJ1-6, the V gene TRBV7-9, with unresolved D. The CDR3 is made up of 15 amino acids. The germline gives CDR1 SEHNR, CDR2 FQNEAQ (reference sequence). Trimming removed 2 bases from V and 4 bases from J, with 9 bases in between. As DNA, the CDR3 is TGTGCCAGCAGCTTATCAGGAGGTTATAATTCACCCCTCCACTTT. It translates to CASSLSGGYNSPLHF.

The chain recombines TRBV5-1 with TRBJ2-7, with TRBD2 matching 14 bases. Germline-derived CDR1 and CDR2 are SGHRS and YFSETQ. CDR3 length: 16 residues. V was pared by 7 bases and J by 0 bases, with 6 bases of the junction left unmatched. CDR3 nucleotide sequence: TGCGCCAGCTCAGGACTAGCGGGGGGAAGCTCCTACGAGCAGTACTTC. This translates into CASSGLAGGSSYEQYF.

The chain combines TRBV28 with TRBJ1-2; tentatively, D is TRBD1 (5 bases). V was trimmed by 2 bases and J by 4 bases, leaving 11 bases between them. Germline V gene data show CDR1 as MDHEN and CDR2 as SYDVKM. This CDR3 comprises 14 residues. In nucleotides, the CDR3 is TGTGCCAGCAGTTTAGCGGGACGGGGCTATGGCTACACCTTC. Protein product: CASSLAGRGYGYTF.

The gene calls are TRBV19 and TRBJ1-1; tentative D call: TRBD1 (5 bases). The germline gives CDR1 LNHDA, CDR2 SQIVND (reference sequence). Trimming pared 5 bases from V and 4 bases from J, leaving 8 bases between. The CDR3 is 12 amino acids. CDR3 residues: CASSQGSTEAFF. The CDR3 DNA reads TGTGCCAGTAGTCAGGGCTCCACTGAAGCTTTCTTT.

The rearrangement links TRBV10-3 to TRBJ2-3; D uncertain. The germline V and J ends were trimmed by 0 bases and 7 bases, with 11 bases remaining between them. The CDR3 loop spans 14 amino acids. Looked up from germline, CDR1 is ENHRY and CDR2 is SYGVKD. CDR3 residues: CAISESSMPYTQYF. Written as DNA, the CDR3 is TGTGCCATCAGTGAGTCTTCGATGCCCTATACGCAGTATTTT.

The genes are TRBV28 and TRBJ2-3, with D hard to call. CDR1 and CDR2 (germline): MDHEN, SYDVKM. V gave up 1 base and J gave up 6 bases, with 17 bases separating them. The CDR3 runs to 16 residues. This chain's CDR3 is CASSLLSERVQDTQYF. The CDR3 nucleotides read TGTGCCAGCAGTTTATTATCGGAAAGGGTCCAGGATACGCAGTATTTT.

This chain connects TRBV19 to TRBJ2-7; possibly TRBD2 for D (5 bases). Germline CDR1 reads LNHDA; CDR2 reads SQIVND (reference sequence). V was trimmed by 3 bases and J by 2 bases, leaving 11 bases between them. The CDR3 runs to 14 residues. CDR3 loop: CASSIRTGTYEQYF. The CDR3 DNA reads as TGTGCCAGTAGTATTAGGACGGGAACCTACGAGCAGTACTTC.

The V gene is TRBV6-4, the J gene TRBJ2-7, with D uncertain. The V end was cut by 0 bases, the J end by 2 bases, with 11 bases between. The length of the CDR3 is 15 residues. The V gene's germline CDR1 is MRHNA and CDR2 SNTAGT. Here the CDR3 reads CASSDSRTITYEQYF. In DNA, the CDR3 is TGTGCCAGCAGTGACTCGCGTACGATAACCTACGAGCAGTACTTC.

This sequence joins TRBV30 and TRBJ1-5; D is unresolved. Germline V lookup: CDR1 GTSNPN, CDR2 SVGIG (reference sequence). CDR3 length: 16 amino acids. The V gene lost 3 bases and the J gene lost 0 bases, with 15 bases spanning the gap. The CDR3, as DNA: TGTGCCTGGAGCAAAGGGAGCAGAGGTAGCAATCAGCCCCAGCATTTT. Residues: CAWSKGSRGSNQPQHF. The full variable domain, in which reference TRBV30 and TRBJ1-5 provide the parts outside the CDR3, is SQTIHQWPATLVQPVGSPLSLECTVEGTSNPNLYWYRQAAGRGLQLLFYSVGIGQISSEVPQNLSASRPQDRQFILSSKKLLLSDSGFYLCAWSKGSRGSNQPQHFGDGTRLSIL.

The chain is built from TRBV27 and TRBJ2-2; no clear D. This CDR3 is 15 amino acids long. Germline CDR1 MNHEY, CDR2 SMNVEV (reference sequence). With 4 bases removed from V and 8 bases from J, the gap between germline ends came to 17 bases. The CDR3 coding sequence is TGTGCCAGCAGTTACCTTGGGATCGGCGGAGGGGAGCTGTTTTTT. This codes for CASSYLGIGGGELFF.

The genes are TRBV7-8 and TRBJ1-5; 7 positions match TRBD1. J lost 7 bases, V lost 5 bases, and 11 bases had no gene match. Germline V CDR1 and CDR2: SGHVS, FQNEAQ. This CDR3 is built from 15 residues. The CDR3, as DNA: TGTGCCAGCAGCCCCCAGGGGGGCGCTTGGCAGCCCCAGCATTTT. It is translated as CASSPQGGAWQPQHF.

In its sample, this clone was seen a few times. The V gene is TRBV5-1, the J gene TRBJ2-2; D ambiguous. V lost 0 bases, J lost 3 bases, and 6 bases lay in between. The CDR3 is 14 amino acids. Germline CDR1 is SGHRS and CDR2 is YFSETQ. CDR3 DNA sequence: TGCGCCAGCAGCTTGGATGCGGACACCGGGGAGCTGTTTTTT. This encodes CASSLDADTGELFF.

As regards this clone: A much larger clone is a single base away; this may be a read error. In the same sample, other DNA sequences code for this CDR3. The gene calls are TRBV9 and TRBJ1-3; D gene uncertain. The germline CDR1 and CDR2 sequences are SGDLS and YYNGEE. The CDR3 totals 13 residues. Trimming cost V 3 bases and J 0 bases, with 4 bases left between them. CDR3 sequence reads: CASSANSGNTIYF. DNA for the CDR3: TGTGCCAGCAGCGCTAACTCTGGAAACACCATATATTTT.

The rearrangement uses TRBV6-5 and TRBJ2-7; TRBD2 agrees at 7 bases. The CDR3 covers 11 residues. V shed 8 bases, J shed 6 bases, and the junction held 4 bases outside the gene matches. Germline V gene data show CDR1 as MNHEY and CDR2 as SVGAGI. CDR3 loop: CASGRVGEQYF. DNA of the CDR3: TGTGCCAGCGGGAGGGTTGGCGAGCAGTACTTC.

The V and J genes are TRBV3-1 (or the pseudogene TRBV3-2) and TRBJ1-1; D not certain. Germline V lookup: CDR1 LGHDT, CDR2 YNNKEL (reference sequence). The V and J ends lost 3 bases and 1 base respectively, with 9 bases between them. The CDR3 covers 14 residues. The DNA for the CDR3 is TGTGCCAGCAGCCACGGCACGAGGAACACTGAAGCTTTCTTT. Protein sequence: CASSHGTRNTEAFF.

V usage is TRBV10-3 and J usage is TRBJ2-6; D ambiguous. V lost 0 bases and J lost 0, with 6 bases in between. Germline V lookup: CDR1 ENHRY, CDR2 SYGVKD. This CDR3 region has 16 residues. CDR3: CAISESGFSGANVLTF. The CDR3 DNA reads as TGTGCCATCAGTGAGTCGGGATTCTCTGGGGCCAACGTCCTGACTTTC.

This clone came up once. The chain links TRBV5-1 to TRBJ2-1; TRBD2 aligns across 15 bases. The CDR3 length is 15 residues. The J segment lost 9 bases and the V segment lost 4 bases, leaving 5 bases of the junction unmatched. CDR1 SGHRS and CDR2 YFSETQ come from the germline V gene. CDR3 region: CASSTGLAGGTEQFF. CDR3 DNA sequence: TGCGCCAGCAGCACCGGACTAGCGGGAGGGACTGAGCAGTTCTTC.

This chain links TRBV21-1 with TRBJ1-6; whether TRBD1, the table's D call, matches the DNA was not checked. TRBV21-1 corresponds to a pseudogene. CDR3 size: 14 residues. CDR3 nucleotide sequence: TGTGCCAGCAGCAAAGAAGACAGTATAATCCCCCTCCACTTT. Protein sequence: CASSKEDSIIPLHF.

The rearrangement links TRBV3-1 (or the pseudogene TRBV3-2) to TRBJ1-5; no definite D call. Deletions cut 4 bases from V and 5 bases from J, with 9 bases between. From germline, CDR1 is LGHDT and CDR2 YNNKEL (reference sequence). The CDR3 loop spans 13 amino acids. CDR3 residues: CASSPTGYQPQHF. The CDR3 DNA reads TGTGCCAGCAGCCCCACCGGGTATCAGCCCCAGCATTTT.

The chain links TRBV19 to TRBJ1-1, with D tentatively TRBD1 (6 bases). Germline V gene lookup returns CDR1 LNHDA and CDR2 SQIVND (reference sequence). The CDR3 runs to 15 residues. With 5 bases removed from V and 0 bases from J, the gap between germline ends came to 13 bases. CDR3 nucleotides: TGTGCCAGTAGTGTAAGGGGGGGGGTGAACACTGAAGCTTTCTTT. The encoded protein is CASSVRGGVNTEAFF.

The CDR3 protein is CASSLAPGGAVDYGYTF. The CDR3 coding sequence is TGCGCCAGCAGCTTGGCCCCAGGGGGCGCAGTAGACTATGGCTACACCTTC. V and J are TRBV5-1 and TRBJ1-2; TRBD1 matches 8 bases. This CDR3 comprises 17 residues. The germline CDR1 and CDR2 sequences are SGHRS and YFSETQ. The J segment lost 3 bases and the V segment lost 0 bases, leaving 10 bases of the junction unmatched.

V is TRBV5-4 and J is TRBJ1-1; D not certain. The V gene lost 0 bases and the J gene lost 0 bases, with 12 bases spanning the gap. There are 16 residues in the CDR3. Germline V gives CDR1 SGHNT, CDR2 YYREEE (reference sequence). The CDR3 spells CASSLGQAHLNTEAFF. In DNA, the CDR3 is TGTGCCAGCAGCTTGGGCCAGGCACACTTGAACACTGAAGCTTTCTTT. Complete variable domain (other parts from reference TRBV5-4 and TRBJ1-1): ETGVTQSPTHLIKTRGQQVTLRCSSQSGHNTVSWYQQALGQGPQFIFQYYREEENGRGNFPPRFSGLQFPNYSSELNVNALELDDSALYLCASSLGQAHLNTEAFFGQGTRLTVV.